This T cell receptor (beta chain) was identified during a study of cytomegalovirus exposure and HLA in healthy donors. Across the study: There were 75 million to 95 million unique TCRs (from HLA-typed donors) in an early data release. Study-wide results and caveats: Indistinguishable V segments such as TRBV6-2 and TRBV6-3 were excluded.

Germline values: CDR1 SNHLY, CDR2 FYNNEI. CDR3 size: 12 residues. V was clipped by 4 bases and J by 9 bases, with 9 bases between them. This PCR relied on a set of 60 Vbeta primers and 13 Jbeta primers. Repertoires were generated with immunoSEQ multiplex PCR, while TCRdb's copy carries only in-frame clones and drops some. Of about 150,000 clones detected, around 80% appear once; the ten largest clones hold about an eighth. Worth noting for this clone: Its antigen is currently unknown.

The sample was PBMCs. This TCR derives from a middle-aged man in good health and CMV-seropositive. The J gene is TRBJ2-2, the V gene TRBV2; maybe TRBD1 (6 bases). CDR3 protein: CASSGQGRELFF. Here the CDR3 DNA reads TGTGCCAGCAGTGGGCAGGGGCGGGAGCTGTTTTTT.